Below are 3 T cell receptor beta chains sequenced from a single sample in a study of spatial heterogeneity in lung cancer. As to time point: sample taken at primary tumor resection. MiXCR, run by TCRdb on the 5' RACE reads, gives a single entry per CDR3 protein. The repertoire holds about 5,700 distinct CDR3 sequences, with about 16% as singletons. Whole-study findings and limits: Counts that tracked tumor mutation counts were those of expanded intratumoral alpha and beta TCRs.

Antigens of these TCRs are unknown. The sequencing here drew on lung tumor tissue, taken at surgery. These receptors originate from a male donor with early-stage non-small cell lung cancer.

By proportion, this clonotype is medium-sized. This chain connects TRBV20-1 to TRBJ2-3; D is unclear. Between the trimmed V and J ends, which lost 6 bases and 2 bases, there was a span of 12 bases. The CDR3 extends over 13 amino acids. The germline V gene has CDR1 DFQATT and CDR2 SNEGSKA (reference sequence). CDR3: CSATIRATDTQYF. In DNA, the CDR3 is TGCAGTGCCACTATAAGGGCCACAGATACGCAGTATTTT.

In its sample, this clonotype ranks as medium-sized. The V gene is TRBV7-2, the J gene TRBJ1-2; TRBD1 aligns across 9 bases. Germline assignment: CDR1 SGHTA and CDR2 FQGNSA. The CDR3 is 16 amino acids. With 1 base clipped from V and 4 bases from J, the junction kept 7 bases outside the gene matches. CDR3 in DNA: TGTGCCAGCAGCTTAGAGGGGACAGGGATAACCTATGGCTACACCTTC. This codes for CASSLEGTGITYGYTF.

This clonotype is medium-sized (0.01 to 0.1%) in the sample. The rearrangement joins TRBV5-4 to TRBJ2-7; 14 nucleotides agree with TRBD2. Trimming cost V 4 bases and J 6 bases; bases outside gene matches: 12. In germline, CDR1 is SGHNT, CDR2 YYREEE (reference sequence). The CDR3 runs to 17 residues. CDR3 sequence: CASSRKGLAGVPAEQYF. In nucleotides, the CDR3 is TGTGCCAGCAGCCGGAAGGGACTAGCGGGAGTCCCGGCCGAGCAGTACTTC.